These T cell receptor beta chains were read from a single sample in a study of cytomegalovirus exposure and HLA in healthy donors. TCRdb keeps only in-frame clones here, not all; method: immunoSEQ multiplex PCR. The sample lists about 170,000 clones, over 60% occurring once. The sample comprised PBMCs. Receptors were obtained from a girl aged 5-17 years in good health and CMV-seronegative. CDR3s include the opening cysteine and the closing phenylalanine or tryptophan. Fields, in order: clone size, J gene, D gene, V gene, CDR3 DNA, CDR3 protein. A D gene is named only where the DNA matches it firmly. Clone size is not always given. Where it is, it says once, few, many or a class for expanded clones.

- | TRBJ2-7 | TRBD1 | TRBV5-1 | TGCGCCAGCAGCTGGACAGGGGACGAGCAGTACTTC | CASSWTGDEQYF
few | TRBJ2-7 | - | TRBV7-9 | TGTGCCAGCAGTCTGGGCAGTCAGAGCTCCTACGAGCAGTACTTC | CASSLGSQSSYEQYF
- | TRBJ2-7 | TRBD1 | TRBV28 | TGTGCCAGCAGCTCCGGGACAGGAAAGTACGAGCAGTACTTC | CASSSGTGKYEQYF
once | TRBJ2-1 | - | TRBV5-1 | TGCGCCAGCAGCTTGGTTGTCGGGACTGGCAATGAGCAGTTCTTC | CASSLVVGTGNEQFF
few | TRBJ1-2 | - | TRBV5-1 | TGCGCCAGCAGCTTGGGACGGGACTATGGCTACACCTTC | CASSLGRDYGYTF
- | TRBJ1-3 | - | TRBV4-1 | TGCGCCAGCAGCCGTCTCGCGGCTGGAAACACCATATATTTT | CASSRLAAGNTIYF
- | TRBJ2-3 | TRBD2 | TRBV19 | TGTGCCACCACATCCCGCGGGGGGGCTACAGATACGCAGTATTTT | CATTSRGGATDTQYF
once | TRBJ1-1 | - | TRBV7-6 | TGTGCCAGCAGCTTAGATGGGGGGACTGAAGCTTTCTTT | CASSLDGGTEAFF
- | TRBJ1-2 | - | TRBV5-1 | TGCGCCAGTCGGGTTCCGACGGCCGGTGGCTACACCTTC | CASRVPTAGGYTF
few | TRBJ1-1 | - | TRBV6-1 | TGTGCCAGCATCCTCAGGCTCATGAACACTGAAGCTTTCTTT | CASILRLMNTEAFF
- | TRBJ1-2 | TRBD1 | TRBV6-1 | TGTGCCAGCAGTGAAGCTCCAGGGGGCAACTATGGCTACACCTTC | CASSEAPGGNYGYTF
- | TRBJ1-1 | TRBD1 | TRBV30 | TGTGCCGGACAGGGGAGGGACGTAGTCGCTTTCTTT | CAGQGRDVVAFF
few | TRBJ2-1 | TRBD2 | TRBV2 | TGTGCCAGCAGTCCCGGGACTAGCGGATACAATGAGCAGTTCTTC | CASSPGTSGYNEQFF
many | TRBJ2-2 | TRBD2 | TRBV5-1 | TGCGCCAGCAGCCCGGCGACTAGCGGGGGGGCCGGGGAGCTGTTTTTT | CASSPATSGGAGELFF
- | TRBJ2-5 | - | TRBV5-1 | TGCGCCAGCAGCTTGTCCAGGGCCTACCGGGAGACCCAGTACTTC | CASSLSRAYRETQYF
- | TRBJ1-3 | - | TRBV7-6 | TGTGCCAGCAGCTTAGCCCTAGGTCAGGGAAGGGCTGGAAACACCATATATTTT | CASSLALGQGRAGNTIYF
- | TRBJ1-3 | TRBD1 | TRBV15 | TGTGCCACCAGCAGAGGGCCGGGACAGAATTACCCTGGAAACACCATATATTTT | CATSRGPGQNYPGNTIYF
few | TRBJ1-1 | - | TRBV29-1 | TGCAGCGCTGAGGGGAGGTTGGCTGAAGCTTTCTTT | CSAEGRLAEAFF
- | TRBJ1-1 | - | TRBV18 | TGTGCCAGCTCACCACGCGAGCCGAACACTGAAGCTTTCTTT | CASSPREPNTEAFF
- | TRBJ1-3 | - | TRBV5-1 | TGCGCCAGGCTTAGAATTAACTCTGGAAACACCATATATTTT | CARLRINSGNTIYF
- | TRBJ2-3 | TRBD2 | TRBV7-3 | TGTGCCAGCAGGTTTAGCGGGGGGGCGACAGATACGCAGTATTTT | CASRFSGGATDTQYF
once | TRBJ1-2 | - | TRBV4-2 | TGTGCCAGCAGCCAAGACATGAACAGGGAGTATGGCTACACCTTC | CASSQDMNREYGYTF
- | TRBJ1-1 | - | TRBV5-4 | TGTGCCAGCAGCTTGACGGCCCCCGGGTCCACTGAAGCTTTCTTT | CASSLTAPGSTEAFF
- | TRBJ2-1 | TRBD1 | TRBV27 | TGTGCCAGCAGTTTATCGGACAGGGACCCCCTTAGGGATGAGCAGTTCTTC | CASSLSDRDPLRDEQFF
few | TRBJ1-6 | - | TRBV30 | TGTGCCTGGAGTGTACCACCGGCACCCCTCCACTTT | CAWSVPPAPLHF
- | TRBJ1-1 | - | TRBV2 | TGTGCCAGCAGTGAAGCGCTGACGGGGGTGGGTGAAGCTTTCTTT | CASSEALTGVGEAFF
- | TRBJ1-1 | - | TRBV19 | TGTGCCAGTAGTCCACAGTCTTCGAACACTGAAGCTTTCTTT | CASSPQSSNTEAFF
few | TRBJ1-1 | - | TRBV2 | TGTGCCAGCAGTGAAGGGCGGGACACTGAAGCTTTCTTT | CASSEGRDTEAFF
once | TRBJ2-2 | - | TRBV5-4 | TGTGCCAGCAGCTTGGGGTCGGGTATGTCCGGGGAGCTGTTTTTT | CASSLGSGMSGELFF